The 22 T cell receptor beta chains listed next were all sequenced from one sample in a study of Ad26.COV2.S vaccination and SARS-CoV-2 variants. Repertoires were generated with immunoSEQ multiplex PCR, while TCRdb's copy carries only in-frame clones and drops some. The top ten clones hold 4.5% to 6% of a sample with under 150,000 clones, just over 85% of them seen once. The material was peripheral blood, obtained after recovery from COVID-19. The receptors stem from a human donor who had recovered from COVID-19.

The V gene is TRBV7-2, the J gene TRBJ2-5; the D gene is possibly TRBD1 (6 bases). Deletions cut 2 bases from V and 5 bases from J, with 15 bases between. The germline CDR1 and CDR2 sequences are SGHTA and FQGNSA. CDR3 length: 15 residues. The CDR3 protein is CASSLIQGSRETQYF. CDR3 coding DNA: TGTGCCAGCAGCTTAATCCAGGGGAGTCGGGAGACCCAGTACTTC.

Comments on this clone: At one end, the junction sequence differs from germline, possibly due to a read error. The chain is built from TRBV10-1 and TRBJ2-3, with 12 bases aligning to TRBD2. The CDR3 is 15 amino acids. Germline lookup yields CDR1 WNHNN and CDR2 SYGVQD (reference sequence). CDR3 nucleotide sequence: TGCGCCAGCAGCGAGACTAGCGGGGGCACAAATACGCAGTATTTT. Protein: CASSETSGGTNTQYF.

The sample holds one count of this clone. The rearrangement links TRBV4-1 to TRBJ2-7; 9 bases are a match to TRBD1. The CDR3 is made up of 16 amino acids. With V trimmed by 2 bases and J by 4 bases, 9 bases remained unmatched. Per germline, CDR1 MGHRA and CDR2 YSYEKL. The CDR3 spells CASSQLPGQGTYEQYF. The CDR3 coding sequence is TGCGCCAGCAGCCAATTACCGGGACAGGGAACTTACGAGCAGTACTTC.

The rearrangement joins TRBV5-4 to TRBJ1-2; D possibly corresponds to TRBD1 (6 bases). The CDR3 consists of 13 residues. V was cut by 2 bases and J by 3 bases, with 8 bases left in between. Germline V gene lookup returns CDR1 SGHNT and CDR2 YYREEE (reference sequence). The CDR3 sequence: CASSLKGDYGYTF. In DNA, the CDR3 is TGTGCCAGCAGCTTAAAGGGGGACTATGGCTACACCTTC.

The DNA of the CDR3 is TGTGCCAGCAGCTTGGAAGGAGGACGCTCCTATAATTCACCCCTCCACTTT. Translated: CASSLEGGRSYNSPLHF. J is TRBJ1-6 and V is TRBV5-4; D remains ambiguous. The CDR3 length is 17 residues. Germline CDR1 is SGHNT and CDR2 is YYREEE (reference sequence). Trimming cost V 0 bases and J 0 bases, with 10 bases left between them.

This clone was found once. The V call is TRBV19, the J call TRBJ2-1; 9 bases fit TRBD2. CDR1 and CDR2 from the germline V gene are LNHDA and SQIVND (reference sequence). V lost 9 bases to trimming and J lost 8 bases; unmatched junction nucleotides: 8. This CDR3 has 13 residues. CDR3 residues: CASRAGGLHEQFF. In nucleotides, the CDR3 is TGTGCCAGCCGGGCGGGGGGGCTCCATGAGCAGTTCTTC.

This clone was found a few times. The chain carries TRBV10-3 and TRBJ1-6; 7 nucleotides align to TRBD1. Germline V gene sequence: CDR1 ENHRY, CDR2 SYGVKD. V was clipped by 10 bases and J by 7 bases; unmatched bases: 7. The CDR3 has 13 amino acids. The CDR3 nucleotides are TGTGCCACTAAGGGACAGCCCAATTCACCCCTCCACTTT. As protein: CATKGQPNSPLHF.

This clone was detected a few times. V gene TRBV28 combines with J gene TRBJ2-7; perhaps TRBD2 as D (5 bases). Trimming took 3 bases from V and 7 from J, leaving 10 bases between them. The length of the CDR3 is 12 residues. The germline V gene encodes CDR1 MDHEN and CDR2 SYDVKM. CDR3 in DNA: TGTGCCAGCAGTTTGCCCACGGGGGAGCAGTACTTC. This sequence encodes CASSLPTGEQYF. Drawing the rest from reference TRBV28 and TRBJ2-7, the complete variable domain is DVKVTQSSRYLVKRTGEKVFLECVQDMDHENMFWYRQDPGLGLRLIYFSYDVKMKEKGDIPEGYSVSREKKERFSLILESASTNQTSMYLCASSLPTGEQYFGPGTRLTVT.

The chain recombines TRBV6-1 with TRBJ1-3, with unresolved D. With 3 bases removed from V and 2 bases from J, the gap between germline ends came to 5 bases. The CDR3 length is 13 residues. From germline, CDR1 is MNHNS and CDR2 SASEGT. CDR3 coding DNA: TGTGCCAGCAGTGACATACCTGGAAACACCATATATTTT. Translated, it gives CASSDIPGNTIYF.

V is TRBV6-1 and J is TRBJ2-7; 7 positions agree with TRBD1. This CDR3 comprises 16 residues. V lost 2 bases to trimming and J lost 2 bases; unmatched junction nucleotides: 9. Per the germline V gene, CDR1 is MNHNS and CDR2 is SASEGT. The CDR3 bases are TGTGCCAGCAGTGAAAAAGTGGGACAGTTCGCCTACGAGCAGTACTTC. Amino acids: CASSEKVGQFAYEQYF.

A few counts support this clone. The V and J genes are TRBV7-6 and TRBJ2-1; a possible D gene is TRBD2 (7 bases). CDR1 and CDR2 (germline): SGHVS, FNYEAQ. With 1 base removed from V and 4 bases from J, the gap between germline ends came to 14 bases. The CDR3 loop spans 16 amino acids. In DNA form, the CDR3 reads TGTGCCAGCAGCTTAGAGGGGGGGGCCATTTACAATGAGCAGTTCTTC. Encoded protein: CASSLEGGAIYNEQFF.

This clone has only a few counts. The J gene is TRBJ1-1, the V gene TRBV10-1, with 8 bases identical to TRBD1. Per the germline V gene, CDR1 is WNHNN and CDR2 is SYGVQD (reference sequence). Unmatched junction bases numbered 5, after V lost 6 bases and J lost 5 bases. The length of the CDR3 is 13 residues. The CDR3 sequence is CASRQDRATEAFF. CDR3 sequence (DNA): TGCGCCAGCAGGCAGGACAGGGCGACTGAAGCTTTCTTT.

V is TRBV6-5 and J is TRBJ1-2; the D gene is possibly TRBD1 (6 bases). The V end was cut by 2 bases, the J end by 0 bases, with 13 bases between. This CDR3 has 16 amino acids. The germline V gene has CDR1 MNHEY and CDR2 SVGAGI. The CDR3 region is CASSYRGAPTNYGYTF. Written as DNA, the CDR3 is TGTGCCAGCAGTTACAGGGGGGCCCCTACTAACTATGGCTACACCTTC.

The chain joins TRBV10-3 to TRBJ2-3; 7 nucleotides align to TRBD2. Germline-derived CDR1 and CDR2 are ENHRY and SYGVKD. This CDR3 has 15 amino acids. V lost 9 bases to trimming and J lost 0 bases; unmatched junction nucleotides: 9. The CDR3, as DNA: TGTGCCATAGGTAGCACTAGCGAGAGCACAGATACGCAGTATTTT. It is translated as CAIGSTSESTDTQYF.

With regard to this clone: The junction departs from the called germline gene at one end, perhaps through a read error. The V gene is TRBV7-7, the J gene TRBJ2-7, with 9 bases aligning to TRBD1. Germline CDR1 SSHAT, CDR2 FNYEAQ (reference sequence). The CDR3 is 13 residues long. The CDR3 loop is CASSLGTGSEQYF. Written as DNA, the CDR3 is TGTGCTAGCAGCTTGGGGACAGGGAGCGAGCAGTACTTC.

The rearrangement joins TRBV30 to TRBJ1-1; D remains unclear. The CDR3 is made up of 12 amino acids. Trimming cost V 4 bases and J 4 bases, with 10 bases left between them. Germline lookup yields CDR1 GTSNPN and CDR2 SVGIG (reference sequence). The CDR3 sequence: CAWTGPSTEAFF. In DNA form, the CDR3 reads TGTGCCTGGACCGGGCCGAGCACTGAAGCTTTCTTT.

The rearrangement joins TRBV7-9 to TRBJ1-5; no definite D call. The CDR3 has 14 residues. Germline V gene data show CDR1 as SEHNR and CDR2 as FQNEAQ (reference sequence). Trimming cost V 0 bases and J 3 bases, with 6 bases left between them. The CDR3, as DNA: TGTGCCAGCAGCTTAGCTGGGGACAATCAGCCCCAGCATTTT. The encoded protein is CASSLAGDNQPQHF.

The chain links TRBV30 to TRBJ1-1; D is perhaps TRBD1 (5 bases). The ends were cut back, 2 bases at V and 1 base at J, with 11 bases in the middle. The germline CDR1 and CDR2 sequences are GTSNPN and SVGIG (reference sequence). The CDR3 is 14 residues long. CDR3 sequence: CAWSLGTGNTEAFF. The CDR3 DNA follows: TGTGCCTGGAGTCTCGGGACGGGGAACACTGAAGCTTTCTTT.

In nucleotides, the CDR3 is TGTGCCAGCAGAGAAGCCGACAGGGGGTCTTCGCAGCCCCAGCATTTT. Translated, it gives CASREADRGSSQPQHF. V and J are TRBV28 and TRBJ1-5; the match to TRBD1 covers 9 bases. CDR3 length: 16 amino acids. CDR1 MDHEN and CDR2 SYDVKM come from the germline V gene. V lost 6 bases to trimming and J lost 7 bases; unmatched junction nucleotides: 13.

The genes are TRBV19 and TRBJ2-1; possibly TRBD2 for D (6 bases). The germline V and J ends were trimmed by 9 bases and 5 bases, with 14 bases remaining between them. The CDR3 loop spans 13 amino acids. CDR1 and CDR2 (germline): LNHDA, SQIVND (reference sequence). The DNA for the CDR3 is TGTGCCAGCGGCCAGGGCGGGGACAATGAGCAGTTCTTC. Its protein product is CASGQGGDNEQFF.

CDR3 DNA sequence: TGTGCCAGCAGCTCACCCCCTCTAGCGGGGGGCGACGGTACGCAGTATTTT. Protein sequence: CASSSPPLAGGDGTQYF. The chain recombines TRBV7-8 with TRBJ2-3; 11 bases are shared with TRBD2. The CDR3 consists of 17 residues. The germline V gene encodes CDR1 SGHVS and CDR2 FQNEAQ. The trim removed 4 bases at V and 8 bases at J, leaving 14 bases unmatched.

The CDR3 nucleotides read TGTGCCAGCAGCCTAGGTGGATACGAGCAGTACTTC. Residues: CASSLGGYEQYF. V usage is TRBV28 and J usage is TRBJ2-7; D not resolved. The CDR3 extends over 12 amino acids. Trimming left V 6 bases short and J 4 bases short, with 10 bases between. Germline V CDR1 and CDR2: MDHEN, SYDVKM.